The present T cell receptor beta chain was sequenced within a study of response to subunit inactivated influenza vaccine. Regarding the study as a whole: With each seasonal influenza vaccination, the authors suggested, few new T cells are recruited.

Details on this clonotype: Its antigen is currently unknown.

V lost 3 bases and J lost 0, with 2 bases in between. CDR1 is SNHLY, CDR2 FYNNEI, per germline. CDR3 length: 12 amino acids. From the RT-PCR reads, TCRdb called clonotypes with MiXCR, one entry per CDR3 protein. This table has some 500,000 distinct CDR3 sequences, 10% to 15% appearing once. The input for sequencing was PBMCs from blood, taken 40 to 50 days after vaccination. The clonotype originates from a man in his fifties or sixties who received an inactivated influenza vaccine. The chain links TRBV2 to TRBJ2-5, with D uncertain. The CDR3 region has the DNA TGTGCCAGCAGTGAGCACCAAGAGACCCAGTACTTC. This translates into CASSEHQETQYF.